A single sample is the source of the 19 T cell receptor beta chains below, sequenced in a study of blood T cell repertoires in COVID-19. Only in-frame clones appear in the TCRdb table, and some are missing; sequencing was by immunoSEQ multiplex PCR. The data show approximately 160,000 clones, roughly 77% seen once. The sample consisted of peripheral blood. The receptors were sampled from a human donor in a cohort sampled during active COVID-19.

This clone has just a few counts. The V call is TRBV4-1, the J call TRBJ2-3; possibly TRBD1 for D (5 bases). The CDR3 loop spans 20 amino acids. Trimming stripped 0 bases from V and 5 bases from J, with 27 bases between. Germline CDR1 MGHRA, CDR2 YSYEKL. This chain's CDR3 is CASSQDGANKMAPNGDTQYF. The CDR3 nucleotides are TGCGCCAGCAGCCAAGATGGGGCCAATAAAATGGCCCCCAACGGAGATACGCAGTATTTT.

In its sample, this clone was seen a few times. CDR3 region: CASSSGTSEFEQYF. The CDR3 coding sequence is TGTGCCAGCAGTTCCGGGACTAGCGAATTCGAGCAGTACTTC. This sequence joins TRBV6-5 and TRBJ2-7; TRBD2 matches 10 bases. V was clipped by 4 bases and J by 6 bases; unmatched bases: 6. Germline V gene sequence: CDR1 MNHEY, CDR2 SVGAGI. The CDR3 contains 14 residues.

The V gene is TRBV5-3, the J gene TRBJ2-4; 7 nucleotides line up with TRBD2. TRBV5-3 is noted as an ORF with a role that remains uncertain. V lost 1 base and J lost 10; bases outside the gene matches: 20. The CDR3 length is 18 residues. CDR3 amino acids: CARSLRSGTGPRKRIQYF. CDR3 sequence (DNA): TGTGCCAGAAGCTTGCGCAGCGGGACTGGACCCCGAAAACGGATTCAGTACTTC.

The V and J genes are TRBV7-2 and TRBJ2-1; 12 positions match TRBD2. Trimming took 3 bases from V and 9 from J; bases not matched to a gene: 3. The CDR3 has 14 amino acids. Looked up from germline, CDR1 is SGHTA and CDR2 is FQGNSA. The CDR3, as DNA: TGTGCCAGCAGCTTCGCTAGCGGGAGGGGTGAGCAGTTCTTC. Protein sequence: CASSFASGRGEQFF. The full variable domain, rest sourced from reference TRBV7-2 and TRBJ2-1, is GAGVSQSPSNKVTEKGKDVELRCDPISGHTALYWYRQSLGQGLEFLIYFQGNSAPDKSGLPSDRFSAERTGGSVSTLTIQRTQQEDSAVYLCASSFASGRGEQFFGPGTRLTVL.

The V and J genes are TRBV11-2 and TRBJ2-3; 8 bases are a match to TRBD2. CDR1 and CDR2 (germline): SGHAT, FQNNGV. J lost 1 base, V lost 1 base, and 10 bases had no gene match. The CDR3 sequence is 18 residues long. The CDR3 region is CASSLARLAGPGTDTQYF. The DNA for the CDR3 is TGTGCCAGCAGCTTAGCTCGGCTAGCGGGCCCGGGCACAGATACGCAGTATTTT.

The table lists this clone with a count of one. This chain's CDR3 is CATGLAGAPEQYF. The CDR3 DNA reads as TGTGCCACCGGTTTGGCGGGAGCCCCCGAGCAGTACTTC. The J gene is TRBJ2-7, the V gene TRBV24-1; 7 nucleotides match TRBD2. Germline V lookup: CDR1 KGHDR, CDR2 SFDVKD. The CDR3 has 13 amino acids. The J segment lost 6 bases and the V segment lost 9 bases, leaving 10 bases of the junction unmatched.

This chain connects TRBV6-5 to TRBJ1-2, with D perhaps matching TRBD1 (5 bases). Trimming cost V 7 bases and J 5 bases, with 14 bases left between them. This CDR3 spans 13 amino acids. Per germline, CDR1 MNHEY and CDR2 SVGAGI. Written as DNA, the CDR3 is TGTGCCAGCAATCCCCGGACACCATATGGCTACACCTTC. It codes for CASNPRTPYGYTF.

About this clone itself: This may stem from a read error, because a much larger clone lies one nucleotide away. This chain joins TRBV28 and TRBJ2-7; D is undetermined. The germline gives CDR1 MDHEN, CDR2 SYDVKM. This CDR3 is 10 amino acids long. Trimming removed 6 bases at V and 3 bases at J, with 3 bases between. This CDR3 is CASSRYEQYF. As DNA, the CDR3 is TGTGCCAGCAGCCGCTACGAGCAGTACTTC.

The rearrangement uses TRBV19 and TRBJ2-7; TRBD1 agrees at 7 bases. Unmatched junction bases numbered 7, after V lost 5 bases and J lost 6 bases. The germline CDR1 and CDR2 sequences are LNHDA and SQIVND (reference sequence). The CDR3 runs 13 residues. The CDR3 sequence: CASSPRGLSEQYF. Here the CDR3 DNA reads TGTGCCAGTAGTCCAAGGGGGCTGTCCGAGCAGTACTTC.

The chain combines TRBV7-2 with TRBJ2-1; 9 bases match TRBD2. The CDR3 covers 19 residues. The V gene's germline CDR1 is SGHTA and CDR2 FQGNSA. Germline trimming cut 5 bases from V and 5 bases from J; bases unmatched to any gene: 19. The DNA of the CDR3 is TGTGCCAGCAGCCGCTTTCTATGGGCTAGCGGGACTAAAAACAATGAGCAGTTCTTC. It translates to CASSRFLWASGTKNNEQFF.

The CDR3 coding sequence is TGCAGCGTTGACCCCTTTGGCGGGAGGGGCAATGAGCAGTTCTTC. This translates into CSVDPFGGRGNEQFF. The V call is TRBV29-1, the J call TRBJ2-1, with TRBD2 identical over 9 bases. The CDR3 contains 15 residues. The V and J ends lost 3 bases and 6 bases, in that order; junction bases with no gene match: 9. Germline CDR1 reads SQVTM; CDR2 reads ANQGSEA.

The chain carries TRBV6-2 or TRBV6-3 and TRBJ2-1; 10 nucleotides align to TRBD2. With 5 bases clipped from V and 3 bases from J, the junction kept 4 bases outside the gene matches. Looked up from germline, CDR1 is MNHEY and CDR2 is SVGEGT. The CDR3 is 15 residues long. CDR3 loop: CASSGPSGGYNEQFF. Written as DNA, the CDR3 is TGTGCCAGCAGTGGTCCTAGCGGGGGCTACAATGAGCAGTTCTTC.

This clone was picked up a small number of times. One junction end disagrees with the germline gene, perhaps due to a read error. The rearrangement links TRBV7-7 to TRBJ2-2; 13 positions match TRBD2. Germline loops: CDR1 SSHAT, CDR2 FNYEAQ (reference sequence). The CDR3 is 16 amino acids. As DNA, the CDR3 is TGTGCTAGCAGCTCGGGACTAGCGGGGTACACCGGGGAGCTGTTTTTT. This sequence encodes CASSSGLAGYTGELFF.

The rearrangement links TRBV24-1 to TRBJ1-1; perhaps TRBD1 as D (5 bases). There are 12 residues in the CDR3. Germline V gene lookup returns CDR1 KGHDR and CDR2 SFDVKD. In DNA form, the CDR3 reads TGTGCACCAGCGGGGGGAGGGACTGAAGCTTTCTTT. This gives the protein CAPAGGGTEAFF.

The gene calls are TRBV7-3 and TRBJ2-1; D might be TRBD2 (5 bases). V lost 5 bases, J lost 1 base, and 15 bases lay in between. Germline CDR1 SGHTA, CDR2 FQGTGA. The CDR3 extends over 16 amino acids. CDR3 amino acids: CASSRGRATSYNEQFF. In nucleotides, the CDR3 is TGTGCCAGCAGCCGGGGAAGGGCAACATCCTACAATGAGCAGTTCTTC.

The chain recombines TRBV27 with TRBJ2-7; D might be TRBD1 (5 bases). Germline V gene lookup returns CDR1 MNHEY and CDR2 SMNVEV (reference sequence). The CDR3 is 14 residues long. V was trimmed by 4 bases and J by 3 bases, leaving 13 bases between them. The CDR3 is CASSSSDINYEQYF. As DNA, the CDR3 is TGTGCCAGCAGTTCCTCGGACATAAACTACGAGCAGTACTTC.

This clone was observed a handful of times. The rearrangement joins TRBV3-1 (or the pseudogene TRBV3-2) to TRBJ2-7; 7 nucleotides align to TRBD2. After removal of 4 bases from V and 3 bases from J, the junction contained 9 bases not matched to a gene. The CDR3 extends over 15 amino acids. Germline CDR1 and CDR2: LGHDT and YNNKEL (reference sequence). The CDR3, as DNA: TGTGCCAGCAGCCCACTGAGCGGGGTAGGCTACGAGCAGTACTTC. Its translation: CASSPLSGVGYEQYF.

V gene TRBV7-3 combines with J gene TRBJ2-5, with 8 bases matching TRBD2. The trim removed 3 bases at V and 4 bases at J, leaving 7 bases unmatched. The CDR3 is 15 amino acids. Germline CDR1 reads SGHTA; CDR2 reads FQGTGA. The CDR3 loop is CASSFSAGEGETQYF. CDR3 nucleotide sequence: TGTGCCAGCAGCTTCTCAGCGGGAGAAGGAGAGACCCAGTACTTC.

The rearrangement joins TRBV5-6 to TRBJ2-4; the D gene is possibly TRBD2 (5 bases). V dropped 1 base and J dropped 3 bases, with 11 bases sitting between them. This CDR3 has 15 amino acids. Germline V CDR1 and CDR2: SGHDT, YYEEEE. CDR3 sequence reads: CASSLIAGDKNIQYF. The CDR3 DNA is TGTGCCAGCAGCTTGATCGCGGGCGACAAAAACATTCAGTACTTC.